Listed below are T cell receptor beta chains from one sample, sequenced in a study of blood T cell repertoires in COVID-19. This table comes from immunoSEQ multiplex PCR, and its TCRdb copy is limited to in-frame clones, with some not included. This sample has under 250,000 clones, with about nine tenths found just once. Sequenced sample: peripheral blood. All receptors come from a man aged 55 to 69 who had recovered from COVID-19. Both conserved end residues are part of each CDR3. A D gene is named only where the DNA matches it firmly. Expanded clones get a size class; other rows say once, few or many, or leave the size out.

d_call	clone_size	v_call	j_call	cdr3_nt	cdr3_aa
.	.	TRBV5-1	TRBJ1-1	TGCGCCAGCAGCCCGGCGGGACGGAACACTGAAGCTTTCTTT	CASSPAGRNTEAFF
.	once	TRBV7-2	TRBJ2-2	TGTGCCAGCAGCCGTCAGGTTACCGGGGAGCTGTTTTTT	CASSRQVTGELFF
.	.	TRBV18	TRBJ2-1	TGTGCCAGCTCATACAGGGTTGAGTCCTACAATGAGCAGTTCTTC	CASSYRVESYNEQFF
.	.	TRBV19	TRBJ1-5	TGTGCCAGTAGTGCTACAGGGACCAATCAGCCCCAGCATTTT	CASSATGTNQPQHF
.	.	TRBV11-2	TRBJ1-2	TGTGCCAGCAGCTTAGATGGAGCAGGGTTATATGGCTACACCTTC	CASSLDGAGLYGYTF
.	.	TRBV3-1/TRBV3-2	TRBJ1-2	TGTGCCAGCAGCCAATGGGCCGACCCCTATGGCTACACCTTC	CASSQWADPYGYTF
.	.	TRBV4-1	TRBJ2-3	TGCGCCAGCAGCCAGCGAGAAACAGGGTCTAGCACAGATACGCAGTATTTT	CASSQRETGSSTDTQYF
TRBD1	.	TRBV29-1	TRBJ2-7	TGCAGCGTTGGGGACAGGGGCGAATACGAGCAGTACTTC	CSVGDRGEYEQYF
TRBD1	.	TRBV27	TRBJ2-2	TGTGCCAGCAGAGACAGGGTAGTCACCGGGGAGCTGTTTTTT	CASRDRVVTGELFF
TRBD1	.	TRBV27	TRBJ2-3	TGTGCCAGCAGTCAGGACAGGGCAACAGATACGCAGTATTTT	CASSQDRATDTQYF
.	.	TRBV14	TRBJ2-3	TGTGCCAGCAGCCAGAGTGGGAGGCCAGATACGCAGTATTTT	CASSQSGRPDTQYF
.	.	TRBV30	TRBJ1-3	TGTGCCTGGAGTGTACAGCTAGGAAACACCATATATTTT	CAWSVQLGNTIYF
.	once	TRBV29-1	TRBJ1-2	TGCAGCGTAGAGGGAGGGCTGCGTAATTACTATGGCTACACCTTC	CSVEGGLRNYYGYTF
.	.	TRBV15	TRBJ1-3	TGTGCCACCAGCAGAGAGACCCGAGGGCCTGGAAACACCATATATTTT	CATSRETRGPGNTIYF
TRBD2	.	TRBV7-3	TRBJ2-5	TGTGCCAGCAGCTTAGAAGCGACTAGCGGGAGTGAGACCCAGTACTTC	CASSLEATSGSETQYF
.	once	TRBV10-3	TRBJ2-3	TGTGCCATCAGTGATGGAGGTGGGGTGGGCACAGATACGCAGTATTTT	CAISDGGGVGTDTQYF
TRBD1	.	TRBV2	TRBJ1-6	TGTGCCAGCGGAACTGACAGGGTGAATTCACCCCTCCACTTT	CASGTDRVNSPLHF
.	.	TRBV5-4	TRBJ2-3	TGTGCCAGCAGCTTTCTAGCACGAACTAGCACAGATACGCAGTATTTT	CASSFLARTSTDTQYF
.	.	TRBV7-3	TRBJ2-6	TGTGCCAGCAGCTTATACGGGGCTGGGGCCAACGTCCTGACTTTC	CASSLYGAGANVLTF
.	.	TRBV2	TRBJ1-1	TGTGCCAGCAGTGTGAGACAGGCGAACACTGAAGCTTTCTTT	CASSVRQANTEAFF
TRBD1	.	TRBV9	TRBJ2-1	TGTGCCAGCAGCCTCTTCCACGGACAGGGGGTTGGTGAGCAGTTCTTC	CASSLFHGQGVGEQFF
TRBD1	.	TRBV5-1	TRBJ2-7	TGCGCCAGCAGCTCGGGACAGGGCTCCTACGAGCAGTACTTC	CASSSGQGSYEQYF
.	.	TRBV24-1	TRBJ2-7	TGTGCCACCAGTGACCGCGACGGAGACGAGCAGTACTTC	CATSDRDGDEQYF
TRBD1	.	TRBV19	TRBJ2-7	TGTGCCAGTAGTATAGATGGGACAGGGGGGACCTACGAGCAGTACTTC	CASSIDGTGGTYEQYF
.	few	TRBV7-9	TRBJ1-1	TGTGCTGTTCCCGGCAGGCGGAACACTGAAGCTTTCTTT	CAVPGRRNTEAFF